One sample yielded the 21 T cell receptor beta chains listed below, sequenced in a study of T cell repertoires in cytomegalovirus infection. These TCRs are of unknown antigen specificity. TCRdb fed the reads into MiXCR, producing one record per CDR3 protein. The table has about 500,000 distinct CDR3 sequences, around a third seen once. The specimen was cultured PBMCs, collected from culture after CMV antigen stimulation. All receptors come from a human donor in good health (CMV status not recorded). Some clones in this sample may be carry-over from other donors' samples.

V is TRBV28 and J is TRBJ2-1; D not certain. Looked up from germline, CDR1 is MDHEN and CDR2 is SYDVKM. This CDR3 region has 18 residues. V lost 3 bases and J 0 bases, leaving 18 bases between the germline ends. CDR3 nucleotide sequence: TGTGCCAGCAGTTTTTTTGACTTCTATGCTCGCTCCTACAATGAGCAGTTCTTC. Translation gives CASSFFDFYARSYNEQFF.

In its sample, this clonotype was seen a few times. The V gene is TRBV7-2, the J gene TRBJ2-3, with TRBD2 matching over 14 bases. V shed 5 bases and J 0 bases; nucleotides not matched to a gene: 7. Germline V CDR1 and CDR2: SGHTA, FQGNSA. The CDR3 totals 18 residues. In DNA, the CDR3 is TGTGCCAGCAGCCGAAGACTAGCGGGAGGGCTAAGCACAGATACGCAGTATTTT. Amino acid sequence: CASSRRLAGGLSTDTQYF.

This clonotype was seen ten or more times. J is TRBJ2-7 and V is TRBV7-2; D uncertain. V lost 1 base and J lost 3, with 7 bases in between. The length of the CDR3 is 13 residues. CDR1 and CDR2 (germline): SGHTA, FQGNSA. This CDR3 reads CASSLDSSYEQYF. CDR3 bases: TGTGCCAGCAGCTTAGACAGCAGCTACGAGCAGTACTTC.

The chain links TRBV29-1 to TRBJ2-1, with 8 bases lining up with TRBD2. The CDR3 runs 13 residues. Trimming cost V 4 bases and J 8 bases; bases outside gene matches: 7. Germline lookup yields CDR1 SQVTM and CDR2 ANQGSEA. CDR3 loop: CSVGSGRGYEQFF. DNA of the CDR3: TGCAGCGTTGGGAGCGGGAGAGGGTATGAGCAGTTCTTC.

This clonotype was seen more than once but under ten times. This chain links TRBV20-1 with TRBJ2-1, with 7 bases identical to TRBD2. V lost 1 base, J lost 9 bases, and 3 bases stayed unmatched. The CDR3 consists of 12 residues. CDR1 is DFQATT, CDR2 SNEGSKA, per germline (reference sequence). The CDR3 reads CSARGAGVEQFF. The CDR3 nucleotides read TGCAGTGCTAGAGGCGCGGGAGTTGAGCAGTTCTTC.

This clonotype was found a few times. The CDR3 reads CASSSKQETSYEQYF. CDR3 bases: TGTGCCAGCAGCTCAAAACAGGAAACCTCCTACGAGCAGTACTTC. This chain joins TRBV7-9 and TRBJ2-7; maybe TRBD1 (5 bases). The CDR3 runs to 15 residues. V lost 4 bases, J lost 0 bases, and 13 bases lay in between. Per germline, CDR1 SEHNR and CDR2 FQNEAQ (reference sequence).

This rearrangement joins TRBV28 to TRBJ2-7; 9 positions agree with TRBD2. Germline V gene data show CDR1 as MDHEN and CDR2 as SYDVKM. The CDR3 extends over 16 amino acids. With 0 bases clipped from V and 3 bases from J, the junction kept 6 bases outside the gene matches. The CDR3 here is CASSLWASGVFYEQYF. The CDR3, as DNA: TGTGCCAGCAGTTTATGGGCTAGCGGGGTATTCTACGAGCAGTACTTC. The complete variable domain, with remaining parts taken from reference TRBV28 and TRBJ2-7, reads DVKVTQSSRYLVKRTGEKVFLECVQDMDHENMFWYRQDPGLGLRLIYFSYDVKMKEKGDIPEGYSVSREKKERFSLILESASTNQTSMYLCASSLWASGVFYEQYFGPGTRLTVT.

This clonotype was counted a few times. This sequence joins TRBV7-2 and TRBJ1-5, with D possibly TRBD1 on 5 matching bases. The CDR3 runs to 15 residues. V lost 1 base and J lost 6, with 13 bases in between. Per the germline V gene, CDR1 is SGHTA and CDR2 is FQGNSA. The CDR3 DNA sequence: TGTGCCAGCAGCTTAGTTCTTCAGGGCAGTCAGCCCCAGCATTTT. It is translated as CASSLVLQGSQPQHF.

This clonotype occurred a few times. The gene calls are TRBV7-8 and TRBJ2-7; TRBD2 matches at 10 bases. V trimming: 1 base; J trimming: 3 bases; junction bases outside the gene matches: 3. The CDR3 has 15 amino acids. CDR1 is SGHVS and CDR2 is FQNEAQ in the germline V gene. The CDR3: CASSLEASGSYEQYF. In DNA, the CDR3 is TGTGCCAGCAGCTTAGAGGCTAGCGGGAGCTACGAGCAGTACTTC.

The rearrangement joins TRBV7-9 to TRBJ1-2; TRBD1 is a possible D gene (5 bases). Trimming left V 5 bases short and J 1 base short, with 11 bases between. The CDR3 has 14 residues. Looked up from germline, CDR1 is SEHNR and CDR2 is FQNEAQ (reference sequence). The CDR3 region has the DNA TGTGCCAGCAGCCCCCGACAGCTTAACTATGGCTACACCTTC. Translating gives CASSPRQLNYGYTF.

The sample holds a few counts of this clonotype. This chain joins TRBV6-1 and TRBJ1-1; the D is unclear. This CDR3 contains 13 residues. Looked up from germline, CDR1 is MNHNS and CDR2 is SASEGT. V was clipped by 8 bases and J by 5 bases, with 15 bases between them. The CDR3 sequence is CASSRVRETEAFF. The DNA for the CDR3 is TGTGCCAGCTCAAGGGTGCGTGAAACTGAAGCTTTCTTT.

V gene TRBV27 combines with J gene TRBJ1-6, with TRBD1 matching 8 bases. This CDR3 has 17 residues. V dropped 5 bases and J dropped 3; count of bases not matched to a gene: 9. Germline V gives CDR1 MNHEY, CDR2 SMNVEV (reference sequence). The CDR3 loop reads CASSTGQGRSYNSPLHF. DNA of the CDR3: TGTGCCAGCAGTACTGGACAGGGAAGAAGCTATAATTCACCCCTCCACTTT.

The genes are TRBV20-1 and TRBJ2-1; weak D call: TRBD2 (6 bases). Germline assignment: CDR1 DFQATT and CDR2 SNEGSKA (reference sequence). The CDR3 covers 13 residues. V lost 4 bases and J 1 base, leaving 8 bases between the germline ends. The CDR3 region has the DNA TGCAGTGCTACACTAGCATCCTACAATGAGCAGTTCTTC. This sequence encodes CSATLASYNEQFF.

This clonotype turned up a few times. This sequence joins TRBV9 and TRBJ2-3; D is possibly TRBD1 (5 bases). Trimming left V 0 bases short and J 2 bases short, with 16 bases between. Germline CDR1 and CDR2: SGDLS and YYNGEE. This CDR3 spans 17 amino acids. The CDR3, as DNA: TGTGCCAGCAGCGTAGAACCAAGGGGCAGATACACAGATACGCAGTATTTT. As protein: CASSVEPRGRYTDTQYF. The whole variable domain, remainder taken from reference TRBV9 and TRBJ2-3, is DSGVTQTPKHLITATGQRVTLRCSPRSGDLSVYWYQQSLDQGLQFLIQYYNGEERAKGNILERFSAQQFPDLHSELNLSSLELGDSALYFCASSVEPRGRYTDTQYFGPGTRLTVL.

The chain has TRBV27 and TRBJ1-1, with D tentatively TRBD1 (6 bases). The germline gives CDR1 MNHEY, CDR2 SMNVEV (reference sequence). Trimming shortened V by 5 bases and J by 7 bases, and 11 bases separated the two germline ends. The CDR3 spans 12 residues. CDR3 amino acids: CASSKTGLEAFF. The CDR3 coding sequence is TGTGCCAGCAGTAAGACAGGTCTTGAAGCTTTCTTT.

The rearrangement uses TRBV7-2 and TRBJ1-3; D not certain. Trimming removed 4 bases from V and 6 bases from J, with 16 bases in between. Germline CDR1 and CDR2: SGHTA and FQGNSA. This CDR3 has 15 amino acids. CDR3 nucleotides: TGTGCCAGCAGCTCATCGGAGGCGCCGGAAAACACCATATATTTT. Its translation is CASSSSEAPENTIYF.

The V call is TRBV28, the J call TRBJ2-7, with D perhaps matching TRBD1 (6 bases). Germline values: CDR1 MDHEN, CDR2 SYDVKM. V was shortened by 6 bases and J by 6 bases, with 12 bases between the two germline ends. The CDR3 has 12 amino acids. CDR3 amino acids: CASRNRDREQYF. The CDR3 region has the DNA TGTGCCAGCAGAAACAGGGACCGCGAGCAGTACTTC.

The chain has TRBV28 and TRBJ1-5; 9 nucleotides agree with TRBD1. Losses at the gene ends were 3 bases for V and 9 bases for J; bases not matched to a gene: 6. The CDR3 contains 14 residues. Germline loops: CDR1 MDHEN, CDR2 SYDVKM. The CDR3 here is CASSLNRGRLPQHF. The CDR3 DNA follows: TGTGCCAGCAGTTTGAACAGGGGGCGTCTGCCCCAGCATTTT.

This clonotype was seen more than once but under ten times. One base away lies a much larger clone, so this may be a sequencing read error. The chain links TRBV7-9 to TRBJ2-7, with 7 bases identical to TRBD1. V was pared by 6 bases and J by 3 bases, with 5 bases of the junction left unmatched. The germline CDR1 and CDR2 sequences are SEHNR and FQNEAQ (reference sequence). This CDR3 region has 13 residues. The chain's CDR3 is CASSSQGDYEQYF. The CDR3 DNA follows: TGTGCCAGCAGTTCCCAGGGGGACTACGAGCAGTACTTC.

This clonotype has a handful of counts. The chain has TRBV9 and TRBJ1-1; tentatively, D is TRBD1 (5 bases). CDR3 length equals 15 residues. Trimming stripped 2 bases from V and 1 base from J, with 12 bases between. Germline CDR1 SGDLS, CDR2 YYNGEE. CDR3 residues: CASSVSGTENTEAFF. The CDR3 bases are TGTGCCAGCAGCGTCAGCGGGACGGAGAACACTGAAGCTTTCTTT.

This chain joins TRBV6-1 and TRBJ1-5, with 9 bases fitting TRBD1. J gave up 6 bases and V 4 bases, and 10 bases lay outside the gene matches. This CDR3 comprises 16 residues. Germline V gives CDR1 MNHNS, CDR2 SASEGT. CDR3 loop: CASSVAGTGRPQPQHF. The CDR3 nucleotides are TGTGCCAGCAGTGTCGCCGGGACAGGGCGTCCTCAGCCCCAGCATTTT.